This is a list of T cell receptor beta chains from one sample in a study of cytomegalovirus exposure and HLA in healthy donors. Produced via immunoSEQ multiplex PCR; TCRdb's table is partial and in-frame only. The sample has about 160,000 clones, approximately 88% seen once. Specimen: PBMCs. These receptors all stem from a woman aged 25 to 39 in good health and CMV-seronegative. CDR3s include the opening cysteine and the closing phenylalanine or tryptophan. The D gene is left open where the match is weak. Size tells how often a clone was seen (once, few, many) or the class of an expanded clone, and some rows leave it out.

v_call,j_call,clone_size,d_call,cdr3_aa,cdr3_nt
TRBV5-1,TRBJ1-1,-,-,CASSLEWLNTEAFF,TGCGCCAGCAGCTTAGAGTGGTTGAACACTGAAGCTTTCTTT
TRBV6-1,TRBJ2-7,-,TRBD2,CASSVGGAGREQYF,TGTGCCAGCAGTGTCGGGGGGGCCGGTCGCGAGCAGTACTTC
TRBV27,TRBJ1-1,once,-,CASSLLGGNTEAFF,TGTGCCAGCAGTTTATTGGGGGGGAACACTGAAGCTTTCTTT
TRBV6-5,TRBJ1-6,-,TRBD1,CASSLDRGSYNSPLHF,TGTGCCAGCAGTTTGGACAGGGGCTCCTATAATTCCCCCCTCCACTTT
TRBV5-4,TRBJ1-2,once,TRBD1,CATRTGGESYGYTF,TGTGCCACGAGAACAGGGGGGGAGAGCTATGGCTACACCTTC
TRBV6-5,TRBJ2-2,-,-,CASSPRASQTGELFF,TGTGCCAGCAGCCCCCGAGCTAGCCAGACCGGGGAGCTGTTTTTT
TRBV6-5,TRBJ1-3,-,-,CASTKGGSYRNTIYF,TGTGCCAGCACCAAGGGAGGAAGCTATAGAAACACCATATATTTT
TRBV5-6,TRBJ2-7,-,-,CASHADSYEQYF,TGTGCCAGCCACGCCGATTCCTACGAGCAGTACTTC
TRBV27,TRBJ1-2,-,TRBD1,CASVKGGASNYGYTF,TGTGCCAGCGTAAAAGGGGGCGCAAGTAACTATGGCTACACCTTC
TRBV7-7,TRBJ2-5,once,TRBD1,CASSYRGLKQETQYF,TGTGCCAGCAGCTACAGGGGGCTGAAGCAAGAGACCCAGTACTTC
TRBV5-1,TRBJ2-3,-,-,CASSPPPSGTDTQYF,TGCGCCAGCAGCCCCCCGCCCTCAGGCACAGATACGCAGTATTTT
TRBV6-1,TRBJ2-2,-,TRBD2,CASGTSGTGELFF,TGTGCATCGGGGACTAGCGGCACCGGGGAGCTGTTTTTT
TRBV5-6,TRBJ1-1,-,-,CALGIQGNTEAFF,TGTGCCTTGGGCATCCAGGGGAACACTGAAGCTTTCTTT
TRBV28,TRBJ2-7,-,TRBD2,CASSPRGGRSYEQYF,TGTGCCAGCAGTCCCCGGGGAGGGCGCTCCTACGAGCAGTACTTC
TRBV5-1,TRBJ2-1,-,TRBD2,CASSLAAAGGRYEQFF,TGCGCCAGCAGCTTGGCCGCGGCGGGAGGGAGGTATGAGCAGTTCTTC
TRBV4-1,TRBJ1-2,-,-,CASSQEVGYYGYTF,TGCGCCAGCAGCCAAGAGGTGGGCTACTATGGCTACACCTTC
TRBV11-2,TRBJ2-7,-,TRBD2,CASSLASGRYEQYF,TGTGCCAGCAGCTTGGCCAGCGGGAGATACGAGCAGTACTTC
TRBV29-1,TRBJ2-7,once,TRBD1,CSVRTGEHEQYF,TGCAGCGTCCGGACAGGGGAACACGAGCAGTACTTC
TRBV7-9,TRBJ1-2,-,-,CASSHPGGSVSWDYGYTF,TGTGCCAGCAGCCACCCGGGGGGGTCAGTCTCCTGGGACTATGGCTACACCTTC
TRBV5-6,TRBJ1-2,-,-,CASTLAGAYGYTF,TGTGCCAGCACCTTGGCAGGGGCCTATGGCTACACCTTC
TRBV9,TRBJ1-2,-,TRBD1,CASSVGPGQGARGYTF,TGTGCCAGCAGCGTAGGTCCAGGACAGGGGGCGCGGGGCTACACCTTC
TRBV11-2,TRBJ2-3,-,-,CASSPRTGSLDTQYF,TGTGCCAGCAGCCCACGTACAGGGTCATTAGATACGCAGTATTTT
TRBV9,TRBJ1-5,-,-,CASTGCSGQPQHF,TGTGCCAGCACAGGATGCTCAGGTCAGCCCCAGCATTTT
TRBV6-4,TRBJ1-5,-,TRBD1,CASSRETGFNQPQHF,TGTGCCAGCAGTAGGGAGACAGGGTTCAATCAGCCCCAGCATTTT
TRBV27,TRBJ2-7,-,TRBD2,CASWAGAGEQYF,TGTGCCAGTTGGGCGGGAGCGGGGGAGCAGTACTTC
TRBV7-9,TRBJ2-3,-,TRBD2,CASSLGLAGGGNTQYF,TGTGCCAGCAGCTTAGGACTAGCGGGAGGAGGGAATACGCAGTATTTT
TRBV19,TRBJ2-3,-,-,CASSIHTDTQYF,TGTGCCAGTAGTATCCACACAGATACGCAGTATTTT
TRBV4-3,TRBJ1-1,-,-,CASSQEGRMNTEAFF,TGCGCCAGCAGCCAAGAGGGCAGGATGAACACTGAAGCTTTCTTT
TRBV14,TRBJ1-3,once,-,CASSQDLLSGNTIYF,TGTGCCAGCAGCCAGGACTTACTCTCTGGAAACACCATATATTTT
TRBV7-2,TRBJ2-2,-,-,CASCRAGNTGELFF,TGTGCGTCCTGCCGAGCGGGGAACACCGGGGAGCTGTTTTTT
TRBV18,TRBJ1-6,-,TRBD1,CASSPLGTVGQTRNSPLHF,TGTGCCAGCTCACCCCTAGGGACAGTGGGCCAAACGCGAAATTCACCCCTCCACTTT
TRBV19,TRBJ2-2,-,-,CASIQGTGFNTGELFF,TGTGCCAGTATCCAGGGAACAGGGTTCAACACCGGGGAGCTGTTTTTT
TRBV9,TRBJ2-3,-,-,CASSPYTDTQYF,TGTGCCAGCAGCCCCTACACAGATACGCAGTATTTT
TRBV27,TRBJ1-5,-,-,CASGRDQPQHF,TGTGCCAGCGGGCGCGATCAGCCCCAGCATTTT
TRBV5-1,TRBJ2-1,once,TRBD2,CASSPGLAGEPGVF,TGCGCCAGCAGCCCGGGACTAGCGGGTGAACCCGGGGTCTTC
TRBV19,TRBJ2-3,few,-,CASSIRGDTQYF,TGTGCCAGTAGTATAAGGGGTGATACGCAGTATTTT
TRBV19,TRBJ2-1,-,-,CASSWTVNEQFF,TGTGCCAGTAGTTGGACTGTCAATGAGCAGTTCTTC